This T cell receptor beta chain was retrieved from a study of blood T cell repertoires in COVID-19 (dated by TCRdb to 2019 to 2021). In the study overall: Collaborator samples came from the United States, Italy and Spain and covered acute and convalescent phases of COVID-19. The repertoires were released in a freely available public database meant as a resource for research on the immune response to SARS-CoV-2. HLA class I and class II types, where available, came from metadata supplied by the sample provider rather than from assay-based typing. The prospective study material was composed of cDNA or gDNA derived from T cells, B-cell-depleted T cells, or PBMCs. A de-identified subject ID, COVID-19 status, age in years and sex were almost always included in the sample metadata. Deeply sampled blood TCRbeta repertoires from subjects exposed to, actively infected with, or recovered from COVID-19 were included in the dataset. The samples were drawn from two sources: the first 160 participants of the ongoing ImmuneRACE study, and 950 to 1,500 subjects contributed by 6 global collaborators. General conclusions and limits of the study: The quantity of clinical and demographic metadata differed by source and by participant and was supplied without curation.

The count of this clone is one. It has no known antigen specificity. Base qualities were left out, and no much larger clone turns up one base away. The CDR3 contains 16 residues, cysteine and phenylalanine counted. Only the CDR3 portion is preserved as DNA: 48 bases, with reading frame beginning at the first base. V is reduced by 0 bases and J by 9 bases, leaving a spacing of 18 bases between them. CDR1 and CDR2 were assigned from the germline V gene as MRHNA and SNTAGT. One collaborating source in Seattle enrolled patients during active infection and followed them longitudinally through the course of disease. Each collaborating institution followed its own protocols to collect whole blood in K2EDTA tubes. For TCRbeta analysis, collaborators shipped samples in one of three forms: frozen whole blood, isolated PBMCs, or DNA extracted from either of those sample types. TCRbeta CDR3 regions were amplified from genomic DNA using the immunoSEQ Assay, a bias-controlled multiplex PCR. For the original study's pipeline: The number of nucleated cells in each sample was estimated by amplification of reference gene primers within the assay. To quantify the absolute abundance of each unique TCRbeta CDR3 rearrangement, sequence reads were collapsed and filtered. Productive Simpson clonality was computed per sample as the square root of Simpson's diversity index over productive rearrangements. The immuneACCESS repertoire file appears here via TCRdb, limited to in-frame rearrangements. These files lack a portion of the clones; in checked studies, under half of the deficit traces to unresolved V genes, and the cause of the others is not known. The V and J calls and clone size are taken from that table; D and trimming were inferred from the DNA. This sample lists 450,000 or so clones; 80% to 90% were detected once. The biggest ten clones account for 0.75% to 0.85% of the sample.

The sequence was collected from a man between 18 and 29 years old with COVID-19, enrolled during active disease. Sequencing input: peripheral blood. The V and J genes are TRBV6-4 and TRBJ2-1; TRBD1 is perhaps the D gene, given 6 matching bases. Read as DNA, the sequence is TGTGCCAGCAGTGACTCGCCACGCACAGGGAGCAGTGAGCAGTTCTTC. The encoded protein is CASSDSPRTGSSEQFF.